This T cell receptor (beta chain) was sequenced in a study of blood T cell repertoires in COVID-19. The assay was immunoSEQ multiplex PCR, and TCRdb's table has in-frame clones only and misses some. The sample shows about 210,000 clones, around 84% of them seen only once. The germline gives CDR1 LNHDA, CDR2 SQIVND (reference sequence). With V trimmed by 5 bases and J by 6 bases, 6 bases remained unmatched. This CDR3 spans 13 amino acids. The chain couples TRBV19 to TRBJ2-5; 7 nucleotides align to TRBD1. Material: peripheral blood. The TCR comes from a woman older than 75 with acute or convalescent COVID-19. In DNA form, the CDR3 reads TGTGCCAGTAGTCCCCGGGACAGTCAGACCCAGTACTTC. Its protein product is CASSPRDSQTQYF.